The 8 T cell receptor beta chains below all came from one sample that was sequenced in a study of cytomegalovirus exposure and HLA in healthy donors. The primer mix had 60 Vbeta and 13 Jbeta primers. TCRdb's table, derived via immunoSEQ multiplex PCR, lists solely in-frame clones and lacks some. The sample has approximately 110,000 clones, 70% to 80% seen once. Sequencing was carried out using PBMCs. The receptors here all came from a woman in her forties in good health and CMV-seropositive.

V usage is TRBV4-3 and J usage is TRBJ2-5, with TRBD1 as a possible D gene (6 bases). CDR3 size: 17 residues. From germline, CDR1 is LGHNA and CDR2 YSLEER. V shed 0 bases and J shed 6 bases, with 20 bases lying between them. The CDR3 reads CASSQDYARGVFQTQYF. CDR3 nucleotide sequence: TGCGCCAGCAGCCAAGATTATGCCAGGGGAGTATTTCAGACCCAGTACTTC.

This rearrangement joins TRBV5-1 to TRBJ1-2; TRBD1 aligns across 8 bases. Germline values: CDR1 SGHRS, CDR2 YFSETQ. Losses at the gene ends were 4 bases for V and 7 bases for J; bases not matched to a gene: 9. CDR3 length: 14 residues. The CDR3 DNA is TGCGCCAGCAGCCCCCAGACAGGGGCGACTGGCTACACCTTC. The encoded protein is CASSPQTGATGYTF.

V gene TRBV11-3 combines with J gene TRBJ2-3, with a tentative D call TRBD1 (5 bases). Trimming left V 5 bases short and J 7 bases short, with 13 bases between. Germline CDR1 reads SGHNT; CDR2 reads YENEEA. The CDR3 consists of 13 residues. CDR3 sequence (DNA): TGTGCCAGCAGCGTGTCGACAGTACATACGCAGTATTTT. Encoded protein: CASSVSTVHTQYF.

CDR3 bases: TGTGCCAGCAGCTTAGCGGCGGAGGCGCCCCAGCATTTT. Translation: CASSLAAEAPQHF. J is TRBJ1-5 and V is TRBV7-9; D gene ambiguous. The V gene lost 0 bases and the J gene lost 9 bases, with 9 bases spanning the gap. The germline CDR1 and CDR2 sequences are SEHNR and FQNEAQ (reference sequence). There are 13 residues in the CDR3.

This sequence joins TRBV29-1 and TRBJ2-1; D is possibly TRBD2 (6 bases). V was pared by 3 bases and J by 0 bases, with 15 bases between. CDR1 and CDR2 from the germline V gene are SQVTM and ANQGSEA. The CDR3 is 16 residues long. DNA for the CDR3: TGCAGCGTTGAGGAATCTCTCGGGAGCTCCTACAATGAGCAGTTCTTC. Residues: CSVEESLGSSYNEQFF.

The rearrangement uses TRBV6-1 and TRBJ2-1; tentatively, D is TRBD1 (5 bases). The CDR3 covers 13 residues. CDR1 is MNHNS, CDR2 SASEGT, per germline. V lost 4 bases and J lost 7, with 11 bases in between. DNA of the CDR3: TGTGCCAGCAGTGTCATCAGGGTAAATGAGCAGTTCTTC. Its translation is CASSVIRVNEQFF.

As to this clone: The sample carries other DNA sequences with the same CDR3. The gene calls are TRBV5-1 and TRBJ2-5, with a tentative D call TRBD2 (5 bases). Germline V gene data show CDR1 as SGHRS and CDR2 as YFSETQ. V was trimmed by 0 bases and J by 4 bases, leaving 10 bases between them. CDR3 length: 14 amino acids. This chain's CDR3 is CASSLERAGETQYF. The DNA of the CDR3 is TGCGCCAGCAGCTTGGAGAGGGCCGGAGAGACCCAGTACTTC. Drawing the rest from reference TRBV5-1 and TRBJ2-5, the complete variable domain is KAGVTQTPRYLIKTRGQQVTLSCSPISGHRSVSWYQQTPGQGLQFLFEYFSETQRNKGNFPGRFSGRQFSNSRSEMNVSTLELGDSALYLCASSLERAGETQYFGPGTRLLVL.

The V gene is TRBV7-3, the J gene TRBJ1-1; D not resolved. Germline lookup yields CDR1 SGHTA and CDR2 FQGTGA. This CDR3 contains 13 residues. The V gene lost 3 bases and the J gene lost 3 bases, with 8 bases spanning the gap. As DNA, the CDR3 is TGTGCCAGCAGCTTCTCTTCGGACACTGAAGCTTTCTTT. Translating gives CASSFSSDTEAFF.